These T cell receptor beta chains were read from a single sample in a study of identical twins. TCRdb processed the 5' RACE reads anew with MiXCR; each CDR3 protein has one entry. The profile shows some 500,000 distinct CDR3 sequences, more than 9% of them singletons. These sequences were also reported in another study, on yellow fever vaccine responses in identical twins.

The sample consisted of PBMCs. These receptors all come from a woman under 30 in good health. Both conserved end residues are part of each CDR3. The order of the fields is V gene, D gene, clone size, J gene, CDR3 DNA, CDR3 protein. The D gene is left open where the match is weak. Rows give clone size only sometimes, using once, few, many, or a class for an expanded clone.

TRBV2	-	many	TRBJ1-1	TGTGCCAGCGGGGGTAGAGTTGAAGCTTTCTTT	CASGGRVEAFF
TRBV6-5	-	many	TRBJ2-5	TGTGCCAGCAGTTACTCCCTTGACGGGACGGAGACCCAGTACTTC	CASSYSLDGTETQYF
TRBV28	TRBD1	few	TRBJ2-3	TGTGCCAGCAGTTTTCGGGACAGGGGGGGCACAGATACGCAGTATTTT	CASSFRDRGGTDTQYF
TRBV24-1	-	-	TRBJ2-1	TGTGCCACCAGTGATTGGAGGGTAAACTACAATGAGCAGTTCTTC	CATSDWRVNYNEQFF
TRBV12-3/TRBV12-4	-	-	TRBJ1-5	TGTGCCAGCAGTTTTGGACAGTCAAGCAATCAGCCCCAGCATTTT	CASSFGQSSNQPQHF
TRBV10-1	-	few	TRBJ2-2	TGCGCCAGCAGCCCGGGGGGCACCTCGACCGGGGAGCTGTTTTTT	CASSPGGTSTGELFF
TRBV6-1	-	many	TRBJ2-5	TGTGCCAGCAGTCCGTACATCCTTTCTCAAGAGACCCAGTACTTC	CASSPYILSQETQYF
TRBV14	-	-	TRBJ2-1	TGTGCCAGCAAAGCGGAAATATGGCATGAGCAGTTCTTC	CASKAEIWHEQFF
TRBV12-3/TRBV12-4	-	-	TRBJ2-2	TGTGCCAGCAGTTTAGATTCCGGGAGTTGGGGTACCGGGGAGCTGTTTTTT	CASSLDSGSWGTGELFF
TRBV4-3	-	many	TRBJ2-1	TGCGCCAGCAGCCAAGAGGGCACTCACTCCTACAATGAGCAGTTCTTC	CASSQEGTHSYNEQFF